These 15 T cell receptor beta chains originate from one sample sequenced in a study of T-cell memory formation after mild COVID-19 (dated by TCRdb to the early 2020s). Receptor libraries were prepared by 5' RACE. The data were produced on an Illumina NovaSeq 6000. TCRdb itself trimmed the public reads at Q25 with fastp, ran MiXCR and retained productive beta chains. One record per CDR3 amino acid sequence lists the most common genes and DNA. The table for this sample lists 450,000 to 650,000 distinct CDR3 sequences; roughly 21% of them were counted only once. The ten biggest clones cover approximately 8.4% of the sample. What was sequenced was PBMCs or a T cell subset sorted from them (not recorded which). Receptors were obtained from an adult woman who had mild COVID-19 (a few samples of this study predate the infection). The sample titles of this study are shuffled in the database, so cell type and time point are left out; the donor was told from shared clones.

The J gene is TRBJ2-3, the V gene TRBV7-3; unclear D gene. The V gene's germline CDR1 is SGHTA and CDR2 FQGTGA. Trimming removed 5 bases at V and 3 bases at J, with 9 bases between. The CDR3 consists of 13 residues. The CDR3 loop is CASSTQTTDTQYF. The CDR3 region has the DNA TGTGCCAGCAGCACACAGACAACAGATACGCAGTATTTT. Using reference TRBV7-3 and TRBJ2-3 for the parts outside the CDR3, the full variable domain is GAGVSQTPSNKVTEKGKYVELRCDPISGHTALYWYRQSLGQGPEFLIYFQGTGAADDSGLPNDRFFAVRPEGSVSTLKIQRTERGDSAVYLCASSTQTTDTQYFGPGTRLTVL.

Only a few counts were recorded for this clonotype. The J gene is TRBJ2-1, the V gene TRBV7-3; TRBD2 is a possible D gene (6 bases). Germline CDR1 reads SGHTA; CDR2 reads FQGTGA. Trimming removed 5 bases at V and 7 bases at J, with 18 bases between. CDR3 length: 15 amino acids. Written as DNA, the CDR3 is TGTGCCAGCAGCCCGGGGAGGCTAGGTGGGAATGAGCAGTTCTTC. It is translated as CASSPGRLGGNEQFF.

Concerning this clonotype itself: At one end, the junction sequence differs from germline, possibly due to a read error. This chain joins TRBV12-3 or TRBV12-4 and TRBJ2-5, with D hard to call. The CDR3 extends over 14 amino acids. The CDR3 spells CASSLGIPQGTQYF. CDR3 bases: TGTGCCAGCAGTTTAGGTATACCCCAAGGGACCCAGTACTTC.

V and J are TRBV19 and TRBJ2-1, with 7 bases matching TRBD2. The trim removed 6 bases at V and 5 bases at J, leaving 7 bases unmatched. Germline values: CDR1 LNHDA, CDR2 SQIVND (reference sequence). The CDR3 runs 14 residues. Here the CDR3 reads CASSPWEGHNEQFF. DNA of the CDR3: TGTGCCAGTAGCCCCTGGGAGGGGCACAATGAGCAGTTCTTC.

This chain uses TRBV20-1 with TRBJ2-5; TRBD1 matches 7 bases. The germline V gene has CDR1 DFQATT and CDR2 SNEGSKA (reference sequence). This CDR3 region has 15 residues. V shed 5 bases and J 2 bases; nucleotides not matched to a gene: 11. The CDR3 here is CSALLPGQLQETQYF. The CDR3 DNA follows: TGCAGTGCTTTACTCCCGGGACAGCTTCAAGAGACCCAGTACTTC.

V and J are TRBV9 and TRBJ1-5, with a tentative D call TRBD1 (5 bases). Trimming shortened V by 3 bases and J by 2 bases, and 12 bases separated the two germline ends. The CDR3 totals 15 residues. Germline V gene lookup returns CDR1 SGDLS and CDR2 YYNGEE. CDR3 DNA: TGTGCCAGCAGCGAAGGGACCCTCGGCAATCAGCCCCAGCATTTT. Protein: CASSEGTLGNQPQHF.

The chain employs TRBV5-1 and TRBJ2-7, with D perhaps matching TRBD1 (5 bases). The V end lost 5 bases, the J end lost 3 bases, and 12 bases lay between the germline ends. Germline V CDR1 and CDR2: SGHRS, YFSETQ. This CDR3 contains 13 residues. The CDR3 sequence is CASRATDNYEQYF. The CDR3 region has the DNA TGCGCCAGCAGGGCGACAGACAACTACGAGCAGTACTTC.

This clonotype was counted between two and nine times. This CDR3 is CASSQARGGRSDTDTQYF. The CDR3 DNA is TGTGCCAGCAGCCAAGCTCGGGGAGGGCGGAGCGACACAGATACGCAGTATTTT. The chain recombines TRBV4-2 with TRBJ2-3, with 7 bases lining up with TRBD2. Trimming cost V 1 base and J 2 bases; bases outside gene matches: 12. The CDR3 is made up of 18 amino acids. Looked up from germline, CDR1 is LGHNA and CDR2 is YNFKEQ.

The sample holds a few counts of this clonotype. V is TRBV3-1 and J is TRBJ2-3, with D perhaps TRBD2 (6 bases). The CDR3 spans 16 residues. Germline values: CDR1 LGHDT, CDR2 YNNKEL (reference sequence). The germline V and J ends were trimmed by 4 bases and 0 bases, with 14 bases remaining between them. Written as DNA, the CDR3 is TGTGCCAGCAGCCCCCTCGGGGACTTCAGCACAGATACGCAGTATTTT. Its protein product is CASSPLGDFSTDTQYF.

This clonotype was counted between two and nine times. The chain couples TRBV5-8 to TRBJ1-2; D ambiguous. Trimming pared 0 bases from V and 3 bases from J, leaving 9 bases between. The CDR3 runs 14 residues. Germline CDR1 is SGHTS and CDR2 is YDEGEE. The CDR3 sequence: CASSLVSGYYGYTF. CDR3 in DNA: TGTGCCAGCAGCTTGGTGTCAGGATACTATGGCTACACCTTC.

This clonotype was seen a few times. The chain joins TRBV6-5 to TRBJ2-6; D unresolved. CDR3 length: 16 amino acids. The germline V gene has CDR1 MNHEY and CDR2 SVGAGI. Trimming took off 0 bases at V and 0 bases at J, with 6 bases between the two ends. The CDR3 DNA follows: TGTGCCAGCAGTTACTCGACGTCCTCTGGGGCCAACGTCCTGACTTTC. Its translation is CASSYSTSSGANVLTF.

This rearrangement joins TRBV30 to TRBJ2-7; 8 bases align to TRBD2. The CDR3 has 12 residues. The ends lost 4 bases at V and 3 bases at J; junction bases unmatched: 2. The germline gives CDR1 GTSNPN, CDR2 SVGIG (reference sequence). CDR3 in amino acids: CAWTSGFYEQYF. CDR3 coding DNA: TGTGCCTGGACTAGCGGGTTCTACGAGCAGTACTTC.

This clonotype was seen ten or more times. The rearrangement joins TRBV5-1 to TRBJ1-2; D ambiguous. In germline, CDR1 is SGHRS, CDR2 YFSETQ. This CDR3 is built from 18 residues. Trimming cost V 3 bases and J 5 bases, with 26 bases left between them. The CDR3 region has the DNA TGCGCCAGCAGCTCAAGTATCGATTACCGGGTACTGGGGTATGGCTACACCTTC. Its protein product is CASSSSIDYRVLGYGYTF.

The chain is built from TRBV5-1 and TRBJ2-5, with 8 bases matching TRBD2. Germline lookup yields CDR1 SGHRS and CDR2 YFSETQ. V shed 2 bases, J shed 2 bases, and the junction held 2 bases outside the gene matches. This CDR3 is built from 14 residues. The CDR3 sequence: CASSLLADQETQYF. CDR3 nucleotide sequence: TGCGCCAGCAGCTTACTAGCGGATCAAGAGACCCAGTACTTC. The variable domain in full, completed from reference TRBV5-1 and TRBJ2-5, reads KAGVTQTPRYLIKTRGQQVTLSCSPISGHRSVSWYQQTPGQGLQFLFEYFSETQRNKGNFPGRFSGRQFSNSRSEMNVSTLELGDSALYLCASSLLADQETQYFGPGTRLLVL.

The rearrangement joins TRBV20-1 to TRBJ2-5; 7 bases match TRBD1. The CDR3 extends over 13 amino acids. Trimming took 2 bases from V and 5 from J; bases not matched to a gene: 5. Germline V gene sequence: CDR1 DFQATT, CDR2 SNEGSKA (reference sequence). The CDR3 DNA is TGCAGTGCTAGATCCGGGACAGCGGAGACCCAGTACTTC. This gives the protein CSARSGTAETQYF.